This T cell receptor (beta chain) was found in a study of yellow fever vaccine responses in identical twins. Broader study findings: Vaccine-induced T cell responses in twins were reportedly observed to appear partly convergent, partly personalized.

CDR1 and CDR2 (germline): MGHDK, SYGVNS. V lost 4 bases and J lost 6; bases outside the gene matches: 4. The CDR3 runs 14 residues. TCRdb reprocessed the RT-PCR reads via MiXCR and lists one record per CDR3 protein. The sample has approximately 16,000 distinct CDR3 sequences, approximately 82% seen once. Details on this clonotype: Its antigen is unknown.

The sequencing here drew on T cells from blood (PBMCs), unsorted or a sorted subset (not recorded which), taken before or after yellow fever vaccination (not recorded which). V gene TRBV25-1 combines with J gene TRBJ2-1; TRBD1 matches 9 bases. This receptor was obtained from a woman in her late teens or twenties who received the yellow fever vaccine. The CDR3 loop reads CASSVGTGSNEQFF. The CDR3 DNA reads TGTGCCAGCAGTGTCGGGACAGGGTCCAATGAGCAGTTCTTC.